This note documents a single T cell receptor (beta chain) sequence. The target antigen is unknown. The time point: cycle 4 day 1 (C4D1), after less than seven weeks of nivolumab. Patients all relapsed after autologous stem cell transplantation, and there was variation in brentuximab vedotin exposure. The data are from a study of PD-1 blockade in classical Hodgkin lymphoma. Study results and limitations: Researchers reported that CD4+ TCR diversity, though not CD8+, rose significantly by C4D1.

Germline V lookup: CDR1 SGHTA, CDR2 FQGTGA. The CDR3 spans 16 residues. Trimming cost V 1 base and J 3 bases, with 13 bases left between them. TCRdb keeps only in-frame clones here, not all; method: immunoSEQ multiplex PCR. The sample includes tens of thousands of clones, about nine tenths of them seen just once. The chain joins TRBV7-3 to TRBJ2-1; D might be TRBD2 (7 bases). The sequencing here drew on peripheral blood mononuclear cells (PBMCs), taken before the fourth cycle of nivolumab. This TCR derives from a human donor with classical Hodgkin lymphoma. This CDR3 is CASSLNGGANYNEQFF. DNA for the CDR3: TGTGCCAGCAGCTTAAATGGGGGGGCGAACTACAATGAGCAGTTCTTC.